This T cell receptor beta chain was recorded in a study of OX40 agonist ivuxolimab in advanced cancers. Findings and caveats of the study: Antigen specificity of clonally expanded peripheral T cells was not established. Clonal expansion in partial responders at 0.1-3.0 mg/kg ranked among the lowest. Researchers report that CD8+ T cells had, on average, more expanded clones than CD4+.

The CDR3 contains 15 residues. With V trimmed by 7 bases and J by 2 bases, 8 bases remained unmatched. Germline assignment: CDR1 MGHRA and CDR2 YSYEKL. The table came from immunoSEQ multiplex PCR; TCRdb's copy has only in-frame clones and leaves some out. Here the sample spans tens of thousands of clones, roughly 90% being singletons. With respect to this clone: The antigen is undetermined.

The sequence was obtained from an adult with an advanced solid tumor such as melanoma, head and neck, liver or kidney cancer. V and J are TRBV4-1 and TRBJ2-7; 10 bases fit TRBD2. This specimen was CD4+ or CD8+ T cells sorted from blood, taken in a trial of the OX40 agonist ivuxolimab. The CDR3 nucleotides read TGCGCCAGCACTAAGGGACTAGCGTCTACCTACGAGCAGTACTTC. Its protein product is CASTKGLASTYEQYF.